The 23 T cell receptor beta chains below were found in one sample sequenced in a study of blood T cell repertoires in COVID-19. The assay was immunoSEQ multiplex PCR, and TCRdb's table has in-frame clones only and misses some. The sample records 200,000 to 250,000 clones, 75% to 90% being singletons. The source material was PBMCs or T cells enriched from blood (not recorded which). These receptors were collected from a woman aged 25 to 39 who had been exposed to COVID-19.

The chain is built from TRBV5-5 and TRBJ2-1, with TRBD2 matching 11 bases. The CDR3 loop spans 14 amino acids. V was clipped by 7 bases and J by 2 bases; unmatched bases: 2. Looked up from germline, CDR1 is SGHKS and CDR2 is YYEKEE (reference sequence). The CDR3 protein is CASELAGAYNEQFF. The DNA of the CDR3 is TGTGCCAGCGAACTAGCGGGAGCCTACAATGAGCAGTTCTTC.

This chain joins TRBV9 and TRBJ2-6, with 8 bases identical to TRBD1. Germline CDR1 SGDLS, CDR2 YYNGEE. This CDR3 contains 18 residues. Trimming cost V 2 bases and J 1 base; bases outside gene matches: 8. CDR3: CASSVYGQGVSGANVLTF. The CDR3, as DNA: TGTGCCAGCAGCGTCTACGGACAGGGAGTGTCTGGGGCCAACGTCCTGACTTTC.

CDR3 region: CASSLGSRRGIVNEQFF. DNA for the CDR3: TGTGCCAGCAGCTTAGGAAGCCGCAGGGGGATAGTTAATGAGCAGTTCTTC. This chain joins TRBV7-2 and TRBJ2-1, with TRBD1 identical over 7 bases. The CDR3 covers 17 residues. J gave up 7 bases and V 1 base, and 13 bases lay outside the gene matches. Germline V gene data show CDR1 as SGHTA and CDR2 as FQGNSA. Supplemented by reference TRBV7-2 and TRBJ2-1, the full variable domain reads GAGVSQSPSNKVTEKGKDVELRCDPISGHTALYWYRQSLGQGLEFLIYFQGNSAPDKSGLPSDRFSAERTGGSVSTLTIQRTQQEDSAVYLCASSLGSRRGIVNEQFFGPGTRLTVL.

J is TRBJ2-7 and V is TRBV19, with 7 bases identical to TRBD2. Germline loops: CDR1 LNHDA, CDR2 SQIVND (reference sequence). The CDR3 is made up of 14 amino acids. V lost 5 bases, J lost 5 bases, and 9 bases stayed unmatched. CDR3 amino acids: CASSGGRAGDEQYF. CDR3 DNA sequence: TGTGCCAGTAGTGGTGGGAGGGCCGGTGACGAGCAGTACTTC.

The V gene is TRBV19, the J gene TRBJ2-1; D gene uncertain. V lost 7 bases and J lost 0, with 16 bases in between. Germline assignment: CDR1 LNHDA and CDR2 SQIVND (reference sequence). The CDR3 is made up of 16 amino acids. The CDR3 here is CASTDLLGSSYNEQFF. The CDR3 DNA reads as TGTGCCAGTACCGATCTCCTGGGCTCCTCCTACAATGAGCAGTTCTTC.

The chain carries TRBV18 and TRBJ2-1, with D perhaps matching TRBD2 (5 bases). Germline V gene data show CDR1 as KGHSH and CDR2 as LQKENI. The CDR3 has 14 amino acids. V lost 1 base and J 10 bases, leaving 14 bases between the germline ends. In DNA, the CDR3 is TGTGCCAGCTCACCACAGATAGCGATGAGGGAGCAGTTCTTC. Its translation is CASSPQIAMREQFF. Together with reference TRBV18 and TRBJ2-1, the CDR3 gives the full variable domain: NAGVMQNPRHLVRRRGQEARLRCSPMKGHSHVYWYRQLPEEGLKFMVYLQKENIIDESGMPKERFSAEFPKEGPSILRIQQVVRGDSAAYFCASSPQIAMREQFFGPGTRLTVL.

The V gene is TRBV19, the J gene TRBJ1-5; 7 nucleotides align to TRBD1. Looked up from germline, CDR1 is LNHDA and CDR2 is SQIVND (reference sequence). V gave up 4 bases and J gave up 3 bases; unmatched junction bases: 3. The CDR3 contains 14 residues. Here the CDR3 DNA reads TGTGCCAGTAGTACGGGACAGAACAATCAGCCCCAGCATTTT. It codes for CASSTGQNNQPQHF.

The CDR3 is CASSLGQELGYTF. For the CDR3, the DNA is TGTGCCAGCAGCTTAGGGCAGGAACTTGGCTACACCTTC. The chain carries TRBV7-3 and TRBJ1-2; D unclear. Germline V lookup: CDR1 SGHTA, CDR2 FQGTGA. This CDR3 is 13 amino acids long. V lost 2 bases and J lost 7, with 11 bases in between.

The V call is TRBV9, the J call TRBJ2-7, with 9 bases lining up with TRBD1. Germline CDR1 and CDR2: SGDLS and YYNGEE. The CDR3 length is 14 residues. The ends lost 4 bases at V and 3 bases at J; junction bases unmatched: 5. The CDR3 sequence: CASSSSTGGYEQYF. CDR3 DNA: TGTGCCAGCAGCTCTTCGACAGGGGGCTACGAGCAGTACTTC. Full variable domain (rest looked up from reference TRBV9 and TRBJ2-7): DSGVTQTPKHLITATGQRVTLRCSPRSGDLSVYWYQQSLDQGLQFLIQYYNGEERAKGNILERFSAQQFPDLHSELNLSSLELGDSALYFCASSSSTGGYEQYFGPGTRLTVT.

The chain carries TRBV14 and TRBJ1-1, with 12 bases fitting TRBD1. The CDR3 spans 18 residues. The J segment lost 1 base and the V segment lost 5 bases, leaving 11 bases of the junction unmatched. CDR1 is SGHDN and CDR2 is FVKESK in the germline V gene. The CDR3 nucleotides read TGTGCCAGCAGCTCACGGGACAGGGGGCCGATCAAGAACACTGAAGCTTTCTTT. It encodes CASSSRDRGPIKNTEAFF. Based on the CDR3 plus reference TRBV14 and TRBJ1-1, the full variable domain is EAGVTQFPSHSVIEKGQTVTLRCDPISGHDNLYWYRRVMGKEIKFLLHFVKESKQDESGMPNNRFLAERTGGTYSTLKVQPAELEDSGVYFCASSSRDRGPIKNTEAFFGQGTRLTVV.

The V and J genes are TRBV6-1 and TRBJ1-5; weak D call: TRBD1 (5 bases). The germline CDR1 and CDR2 sequences are MNHNS and SASEGT. The CDR3 sequence is 15 residues long. The V gene lost 1 base and the J gene lost 2 bases, with 9 bases spanning the gap. CDR3 protein: CASSEEWGGNQPQHF. Here the CDR3 DNA reads TGTGCCAGCAGTGAAGAATGGGGGGGCAATCAGCCCCAGCATTTT.

The genes are TRBV28 and TRBJ2-5; D not resolved. The CDR3 sequence is 12 residues long. Trimming stripped 11 bases from V and 2 bases from J, with 12 bases between. Looked up from germline, CDR1 is MDHEN and CDR2 is SYDVKM. The CDR3 DNA is TGTGCCTTCCCTGCGGAGCAAGAGACCCAGTACTTC. Its protein product is CAFPAEQETQYF.

This chain links TRBV19 with TRBJ1-2; 9 bases match TRBD1. Looked up from germline, CDR1 is LNHDA and CDR2 is SQIVND (reference sequence). The CDR3 extends over 12 amino acids. CDR3 nucleotides: TGTGCTTCACAGGGGGCCGGCTATGGCTACACCTTC. Translated, it gives CASQGAGYGYTF.

Details on this clone: This sample also contains other DNA sequences that code for the same CDR3. The rearrangement uses TRBV6-5 and TRBJ1-5; tentatively, D is TRBD1 (5 bases). V was trimmed by 3 bases and J by 4 bases, leaving 7 bases between them. Germline CDR1 MNHEY, CDR2 SVGAGI. The CDR3 extends over 13 amino acids. The CDR3 loop reads CASSYRGNQPQHF. CDR3 DNA: TGTGCCAGCAGTTATAGGGGAAATCAGCCCCAGCATTTT.

The chain uses TRBV29-1 and TRBJ2-1; a possible D gene is TRBD1 (6 bases). The V and J ends lost 2 bases and 3 bases respectively, with 14 bases between them. CDR1 is SQVTM and CDR2 is ANQGSEA in the germline V gene. The CDR3 sequence is 15 residues long. CDR3 DNA: TGCAGCGTTGAATGGGCAGGGGCATTCTACAATGAGCAGTTCTTC. Translated, it gives CSVEWAGAFYNEQFF.

The gene calls are TRBV24-1 and TRBJ2-3; TRBD1 aligns across 7 bases. The germline gives CDR1 KGHDR, CDR2 SFDVKD. Germline trimming cut 3 bases from V and 5 bases from J; bases unmatched to any gene: 4. The CDR3 totals 14 residues. CDR3 sequence reads: CATSDKDREDTQYF. CDR3 sequence (DNA): TGTGCCACCAGTGATAAAGACAGGGAAGATACGCAGTATTTT.

The chain links TRBV2 to TRBJ2-7, with 9 bases aligning to TRBD2. Per the germline V gene, CDR1 is SNHLY and CDR2 is FYNNEI. J gave up 3 bases and V 4 bases, and 4 bases lay outside the gene matches. The CDR3 is 14 amino acids. The CDR3, as DNA: TGTGCCAGCAGTGGGACTAGCGCCTTCTACGAGCAGTACTTC. Translated, it gives CASSGTSAFYEQYF.

This sequence joins TRBV7-9 and TRBJ2-7, with 7 bases matching TRBD1. The CDR3 has 14 residues. The V gene end was trimmed by 5 bases and the J gene end by 6 bases; junction bases not matched to a gene: 10. Per the germline V gene, CDR1 is SEHNR and CDR2 is FQNEAQ (reference sequence). The DNA of the CDR3 is TGTGCCAGCAGCCGTACTAGGGGGCGTGGCGAGCAGTACTTC. Translating gives CASSRTRGRGEQYF.

This clone appeared a single time. The chain employs TRBV6-5 and TRBJ2-2; 7 bases align to TRBD1. The CDR3 runs to 15 residues. V shed 6 bases and J 5 bases; nucleotides not matched to a gene: 9. The germline CDR1 and CDR2 sequences are MNHEY and SVGAGI. The CDR3 DNA is TGTGCCAGCAGGCTAGGGGGCGCGAGGACCGGGGAGCTGTTTTTT. Translating gives CASRLGGARTGELFF.

As concerns this clone: Other DNA sequences within the sample encode an identical CDR3. The chain employs TRBV27 and TRBJ1-5; D remains unclear. Trimming stripped 3 bases from V and 7 bases from J, with 13 bases between. The CDR3 consists of 14 residues. CDR1 is MNHEY and CDR2 is SMNVEV in the germline V gene (reference sequence). In DNA, the CDR3 is TGTGCCAGCAGTTTCCGGGGTTCGGGGCAGCCCCAGCATTTT. It codes for CASSFRGSGQPQHF.

This clone was seen repeatedly, ten times or more. The rearrangement uses TRBV5-6 and TRBJ2-1; 12 bases map to TRBD2. Germline V gene lookup returns CDR1 SGHDT and CDR2 YYEEEE. The CDR3 contains 15 residues. After removal of 0 bases from V and 9 bases from J, the junction contained 4 bases not matched to a gene. The CDR3 nucleotides are TGTGCCAGCAGCTTGGCGTCTAGCGGGAGGGGTGAGCAGTTCTTC. Amino acids: CASSLASSGRGEQFF.

The chain combines TRBV27 with TRBJ1-5; maybe TRBD1 (5 bases). The CDR3 has 16 amino acids. V was trimmed by 5 bases and J by 4 bases, leaving 18 bases between them. Germline V gives CDR1 MNHEY, CDR2 SMNVEV (reference sequence). The CDR3 nucleotides are TGTGCCAGCAGTCCCCGGGGAGGGGAGGGGAATCAGCCCCAGCATTTT. Translation gives CASSPRGGEGNQPQHF.

J is TRBJ1-5 and V is TRBV2; 9 nucleotides match TRBD1. The junction had 6 bases not matched to a gene; V was cut back by 5 bases and J by 4 bases. The CDR3 is 15 residues long. Germline V lookup: CDR1 SNHLY, CDR2 FYNNEI. CDR3 bases: TGTGCCAGCAGTCGATCGGGACAGGGAAATCAGCCCCAGCATTTT. Translation gives CASSRSGQGNQPQHF.